This T cell receptor (beta chain) appears in the sequencing data of a study of T cell repertoires in cytomegalovirus infection. Study-level information: Recently identified HLA-C-restricted and well-studied HLA-B-restricted CMV epitopes were used. The public TCR beta signatures pointed to both CMV infection and matching HLA type. Overall study findings and caveats: Across the ex vivo response, the dominant clonotypes were HLA-C-restricted CMV-specific TCR beta clonotypes. Frequencies of public TCR beta families were cumulated, and this identified carriers of CMV plus the relevant HLA.

As concerns this clonotype: As yet, its antigen is unknown.

Germline trimming cut 2 bases from V and 3 bases from J; bases unmatched to any gene: 13. Germline lookup yields CDR1 SGHAT and CDR2 FQNNGV. This CDR3 contains 19 residues. TCRdb passed the reads through MiXCR, listing each CDR3 protein once. The top ten hold roughly 13% of the sample, which has about 890,000 distinct CDR3 sequences, roughly 31% seen once. This chain uses TRBV11-2 with TRBJ2-3, with 11 nucleotides matching TRBD2. This specimen was cultured CD8+ T cells from PBMCs, taken from culture after CMV antigen stimulation. This TCR came from a human donor in good health (CMV status not recorded). Some clones in this sample may be carry-over from other donors' samples. The CDR3: CASSLLGTSGISGTDTQYF. The CDR3 DNA sequence: TGTGCCAGCAGCTTATTAGGGACTAGCGGAATTTCAGGGACAGATACGCAGTATTTT.